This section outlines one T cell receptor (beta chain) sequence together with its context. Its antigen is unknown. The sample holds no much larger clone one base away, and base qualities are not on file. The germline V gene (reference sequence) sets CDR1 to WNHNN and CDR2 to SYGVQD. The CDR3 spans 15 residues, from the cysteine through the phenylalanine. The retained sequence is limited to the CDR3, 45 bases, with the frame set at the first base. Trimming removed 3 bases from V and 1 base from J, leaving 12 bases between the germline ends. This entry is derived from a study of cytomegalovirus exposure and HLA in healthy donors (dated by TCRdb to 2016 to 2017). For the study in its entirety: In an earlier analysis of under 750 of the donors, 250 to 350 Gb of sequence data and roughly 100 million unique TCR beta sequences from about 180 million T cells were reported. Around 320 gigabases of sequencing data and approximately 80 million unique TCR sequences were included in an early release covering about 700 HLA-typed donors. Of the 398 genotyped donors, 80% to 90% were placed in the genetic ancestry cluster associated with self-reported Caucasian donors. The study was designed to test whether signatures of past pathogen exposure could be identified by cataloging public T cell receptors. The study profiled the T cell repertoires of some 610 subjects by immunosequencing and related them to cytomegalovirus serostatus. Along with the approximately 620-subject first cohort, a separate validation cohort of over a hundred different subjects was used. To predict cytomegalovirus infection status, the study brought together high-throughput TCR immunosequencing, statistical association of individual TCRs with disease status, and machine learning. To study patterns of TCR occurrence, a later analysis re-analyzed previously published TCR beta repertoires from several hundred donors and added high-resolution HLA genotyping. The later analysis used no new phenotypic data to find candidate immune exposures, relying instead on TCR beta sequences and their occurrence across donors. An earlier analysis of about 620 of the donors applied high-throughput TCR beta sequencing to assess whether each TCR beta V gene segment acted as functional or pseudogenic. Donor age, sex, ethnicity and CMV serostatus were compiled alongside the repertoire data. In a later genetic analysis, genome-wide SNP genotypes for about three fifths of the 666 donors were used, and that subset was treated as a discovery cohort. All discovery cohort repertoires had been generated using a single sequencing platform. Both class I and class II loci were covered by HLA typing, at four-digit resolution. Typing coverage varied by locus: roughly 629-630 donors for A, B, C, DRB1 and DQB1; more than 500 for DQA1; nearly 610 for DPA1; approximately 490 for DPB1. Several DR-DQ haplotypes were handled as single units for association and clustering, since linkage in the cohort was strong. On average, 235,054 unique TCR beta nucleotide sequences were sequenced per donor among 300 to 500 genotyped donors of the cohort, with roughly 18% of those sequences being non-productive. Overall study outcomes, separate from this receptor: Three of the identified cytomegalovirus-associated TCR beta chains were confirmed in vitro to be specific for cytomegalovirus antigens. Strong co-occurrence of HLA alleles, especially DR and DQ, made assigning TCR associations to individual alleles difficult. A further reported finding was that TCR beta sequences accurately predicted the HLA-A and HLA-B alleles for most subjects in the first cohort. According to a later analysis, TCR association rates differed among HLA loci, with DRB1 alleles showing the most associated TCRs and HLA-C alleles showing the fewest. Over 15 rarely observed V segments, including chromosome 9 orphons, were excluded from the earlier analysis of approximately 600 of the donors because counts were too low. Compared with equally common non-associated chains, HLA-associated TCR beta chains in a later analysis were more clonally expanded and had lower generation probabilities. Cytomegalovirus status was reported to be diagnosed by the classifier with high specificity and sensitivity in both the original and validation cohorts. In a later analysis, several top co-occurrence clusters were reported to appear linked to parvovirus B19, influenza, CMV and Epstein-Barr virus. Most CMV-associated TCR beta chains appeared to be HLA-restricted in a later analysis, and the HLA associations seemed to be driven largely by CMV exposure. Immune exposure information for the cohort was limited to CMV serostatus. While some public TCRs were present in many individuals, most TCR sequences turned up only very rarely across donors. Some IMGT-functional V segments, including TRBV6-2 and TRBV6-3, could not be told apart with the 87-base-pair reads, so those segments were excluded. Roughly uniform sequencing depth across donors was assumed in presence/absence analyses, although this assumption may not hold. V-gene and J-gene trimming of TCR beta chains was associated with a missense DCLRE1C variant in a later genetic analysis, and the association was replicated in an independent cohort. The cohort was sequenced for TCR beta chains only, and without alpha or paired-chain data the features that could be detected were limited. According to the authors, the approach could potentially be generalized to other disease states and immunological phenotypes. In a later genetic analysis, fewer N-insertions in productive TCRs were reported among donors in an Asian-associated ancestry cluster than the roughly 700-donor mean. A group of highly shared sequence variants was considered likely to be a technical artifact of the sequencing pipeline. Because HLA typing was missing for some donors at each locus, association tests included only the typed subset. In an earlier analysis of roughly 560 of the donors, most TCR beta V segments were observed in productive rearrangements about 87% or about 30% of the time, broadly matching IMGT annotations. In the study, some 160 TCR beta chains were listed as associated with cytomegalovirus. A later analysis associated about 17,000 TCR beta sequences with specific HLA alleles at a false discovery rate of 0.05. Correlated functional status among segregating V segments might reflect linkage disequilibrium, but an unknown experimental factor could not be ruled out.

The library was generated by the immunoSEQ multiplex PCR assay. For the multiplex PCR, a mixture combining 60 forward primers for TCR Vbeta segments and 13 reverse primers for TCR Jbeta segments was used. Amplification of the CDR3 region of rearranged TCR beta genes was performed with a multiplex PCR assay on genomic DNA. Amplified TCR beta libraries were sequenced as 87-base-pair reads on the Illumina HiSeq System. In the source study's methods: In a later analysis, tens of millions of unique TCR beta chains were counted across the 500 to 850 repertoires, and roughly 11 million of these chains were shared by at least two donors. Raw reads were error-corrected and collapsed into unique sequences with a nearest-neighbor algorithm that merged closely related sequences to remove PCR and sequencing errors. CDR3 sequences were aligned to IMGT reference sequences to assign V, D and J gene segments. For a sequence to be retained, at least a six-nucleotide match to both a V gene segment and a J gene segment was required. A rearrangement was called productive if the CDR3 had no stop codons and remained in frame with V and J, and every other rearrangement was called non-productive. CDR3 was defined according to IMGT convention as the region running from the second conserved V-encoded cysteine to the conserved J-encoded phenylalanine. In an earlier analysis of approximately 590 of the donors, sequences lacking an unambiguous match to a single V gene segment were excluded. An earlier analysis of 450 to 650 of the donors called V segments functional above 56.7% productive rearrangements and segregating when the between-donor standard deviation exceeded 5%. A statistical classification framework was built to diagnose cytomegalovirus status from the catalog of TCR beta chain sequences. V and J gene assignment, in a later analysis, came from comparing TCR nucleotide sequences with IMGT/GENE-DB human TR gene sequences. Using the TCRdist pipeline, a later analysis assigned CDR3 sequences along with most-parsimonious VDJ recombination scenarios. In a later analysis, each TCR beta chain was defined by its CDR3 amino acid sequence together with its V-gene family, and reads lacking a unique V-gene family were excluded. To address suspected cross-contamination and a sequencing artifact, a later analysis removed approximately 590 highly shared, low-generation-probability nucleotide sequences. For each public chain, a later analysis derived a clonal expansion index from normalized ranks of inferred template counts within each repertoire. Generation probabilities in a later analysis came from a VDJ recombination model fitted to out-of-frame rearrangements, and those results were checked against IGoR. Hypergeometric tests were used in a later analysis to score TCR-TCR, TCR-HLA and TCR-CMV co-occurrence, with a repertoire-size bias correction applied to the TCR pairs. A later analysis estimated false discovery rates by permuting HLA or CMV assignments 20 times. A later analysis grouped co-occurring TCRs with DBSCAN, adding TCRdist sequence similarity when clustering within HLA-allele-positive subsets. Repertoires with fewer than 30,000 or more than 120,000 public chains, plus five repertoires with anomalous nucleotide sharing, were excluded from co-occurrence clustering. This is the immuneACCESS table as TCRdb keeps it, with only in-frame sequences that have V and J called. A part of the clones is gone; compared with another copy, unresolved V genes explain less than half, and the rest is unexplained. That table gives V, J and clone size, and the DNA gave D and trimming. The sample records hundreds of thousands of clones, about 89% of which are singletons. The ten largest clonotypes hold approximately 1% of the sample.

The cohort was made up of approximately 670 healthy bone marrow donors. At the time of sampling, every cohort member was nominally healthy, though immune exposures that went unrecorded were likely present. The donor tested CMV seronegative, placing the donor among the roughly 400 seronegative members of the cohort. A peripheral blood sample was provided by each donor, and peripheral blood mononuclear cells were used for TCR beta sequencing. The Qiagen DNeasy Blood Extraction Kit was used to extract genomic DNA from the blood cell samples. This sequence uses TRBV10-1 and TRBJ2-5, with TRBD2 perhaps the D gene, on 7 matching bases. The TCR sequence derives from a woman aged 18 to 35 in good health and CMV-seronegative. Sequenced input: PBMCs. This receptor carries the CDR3 CASSEGGDFQETQYF. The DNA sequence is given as TGCGCCAGCAGTGAAGGGGGGGACTTCCAAGAGACCCAGTACTTC.